Listed below are T cell receptor beta chains from one sample, sequenced in a study of early T cells in non-severe SARS-CoV-2 infection. TCRdb itself ran the 5' RACE reads through MiXCR, one entry per CDR3 protein. The sample lists about 23,000 distinct CDR3 sequences; 5% were seen once. Sequencing was done on a sample of whole blood. Receptors were obtained from an adult who was a healthcare worker with PCR-confirmed SARS-CoV-2 infection or an uninfected control (not recorded which). The CDR3 runs from the conserved cysteine through the conserved F or W. The order of the fields is clone size, V gene, J gene, CDR3 length, D gene, CDR3 DNA, CDR3 protein. A D gene is named only where the DNA matches it firmly. Clone sizes are given selectively: once, few, many, or a class where the clone is expanded.

>few|TRBV5-5|TRBJ1-1|16|TRBD1
TGTGCCAGCAGCCAACGACAGGGGATGATGAACACTGAAGCTTTCTTT
CASSQRQGMMNTEAFF
>many|TRBV25-1|TRBJ1-2|13|TRBD1
TGTGCCAGCAGTGAATGGACAGGGGATGGCTACACCTTC
CASSEWTGDGYTF
>medium-sized|TRBV5-1|TRBJ2-5|14|TRBD1
TGCGCCAGCTCCCACCGGGACAGCCAAGAGACCCAGTACTTC
CASSHRDSQETQYF
>few|TRBV6-5|TRBJ1-1|14|NA
TGTGCCAGCAGTTACTCCGGGCTGAACACTGAAGCTTTCTTT
CASSYSGLNTEAFF
>medium-sized|TRBV6-6|TRBJ2-3|14|NA
TGTGCCAGCAGCCCCGTTCAGCCTACAGATACGCAGTATTTT
CASSPVQPTDTQYF
>few|TRBV7-9|TRBJ2-3|15|TRBD2
TGTGCCAGCAGCTTTACTAGCGGGGGGGCAGATACGCAGTATTTT
CASSFTSGGADTQYF
>many|TRBV12-3/TRBV12-4|TRBJ2-2|15|TRBD1
TGTGCCAGCAGTCCCGGGACAGGGAACACCGGGGAGCTGTTTTTT
CASSPGTGNTGELFF
>many|TRBV12-3/TRBV12-4|TRBJ2-5|14|NA
TGTGCCAGCATTCCAGGACGACCAGGGGAGACCCAGTACTTC
CASIPGRPGETQYF
>many|TRBV12-3/TRBV12-4|TRBJ1-2|13|NA
TGTGCCAGCAGTTTAGCGTTCAGCTATGGCTACACCTTC
CASSLAFSYGYTF
>many|TRBV4-1|TRBJ1-3|12|NA
TGCGCCAGCAGCCAAGGGCTTCACACCATATATTTT
CASSQGLHTIYF
>many|TRBV13|TRBJ1-2|11|NA
TGTGCCAGCAGCCTCCTCTATGGCTACACCTTC
CASSLLYGYTF
>many|TRBV6-1|TRBJ2-7|16|TRBD1
TGTGCCAGCATTCCCCCCGGGACAGGGGGCTCCTACGAGCAGTACTTC
CASIPPGTGGSYEQYF
>many|TRBV7-2|TRBJ2-7|14|TRBD2
TGTGCCAGCAGCTTGGGACTAGCGGGGGAGGAGCAGTACTTC
CASSLGLAGEEQYF
>NA|TRBV12-3/TRBV12-4|TRBJ1-2|13|TRBD1
TGTGCCAGCAGCCTCAGACAGGGAGGCGGCTACACCTTC
CASSLRQGGGYTF
>NA|TRBV9|TRBJ2-5|15|NA
TGTGCCAGCAGCCCACCCGTGGAGGGGATGGAGTCCCAGTACTTC
CASSPPVEGMESQYF
>medium-sized|TRBV3-1|TRBJ2-3|17|TRBD1
TGTGCCAGCAGCCCTAAAGGGACAGGGGTTAGCACAGATACGCAGTATTTT
CASSPKGTGVSTDTQYF
>few|TRBV4-1|TRBJ1-1|14|NA
TGCGCCAGCAGCTTACGACAGTTGAACACTGAAGCTTTCTTT
CASSLRQLNTEAFF
>many|TRBV6-2/TRBV6-3|TRBJ2-3|18|NA
TGTGCCAGCAGTTACAATGTCCGGGACGGCCGTAGCACAGATACGCAGTATTTT
CASSYNVRDGRSTDTQYF
>NA|TRBV5-5|TRBJ2-7|16|TRBD1
TGTGCCAGCAGCCTTACGGTGGACAGGGGAGAGTACGAGCAGTACTTC
CASSLTVDRGEYEQYF
>NA|TRBV6-2/TRBV6-3|TRBJ1-4|13|TRBD1
TGTGCCAGCAGTAGCGGACAGGAAGATAAACTGTTTTTT
CASSSGQEDKLFF
>many|TRBV6-1|TRBJ2-1|11|NA
TGTGCCAGCCCTACTAGGAATGAGCAGTTCTTC
CASPTRNEQFF
>many|TRBV18|TRBJ2-1|15|NA
TGTGCCAGCTCACCGGGACAACCAAGGGCTAATGAGCAGTTCTTC
CASSPGQPRANEQFF
>many|TRBV6-6|TRBJ1-2|13|NA
TGTGCCACCGGGGGCCCCATTGAAGATGGCTACACCTTC
CATGGPIEDGYTF
>many|TRBV12-3/TRBV12-4|TRBJ2-5|15|NA
TGTGCCAGCAGTTCCCCTAACGTTGGGTTTGAGACCCAGTACTTC
CASSSPNVGFETQYF
>NA|TRBV18|TRBJ2-1|13|NA
TGTGCCAGCTCACCGCAAGGAGGGGGGGAGCAGTTCTTC
CASSPQGGGEQFF
>NA|TRBV11-2|TRBJ1-6|17|NA
TGTGCCAGCAGCTTACAGGGGTGGGCCTTCTATAATTCACCCCTCCACTTT
CASSLQGWAFYNSPLHF
>NA|TRBV4-2|TRBJ2-2|17|NA
TGTGCCAGCAGCCAAGAACCCCGGCGGCCGGACACCGGGGAGCTGTTTTTT
CASSQEPRRPDTGELFF
>many|TRBV5-1|TRBJ1-1|14|NA
TGCGCCAGCAGCTTGGGCAGCATGAACACTGAAGCTTTCTTT
CASSLGSMNTEAFF
>many|TRBV6-1|TRBJ1-2|14|NA
TGTGCCATGTCAAGGAGCGGGGACGCCTATGGCTACACCTTC
CAMSRSGDAYGYTF
>many|TRBV28|TRBJ1-2|14|NA
TGTGCCAGCAGTTTACGGCAGGGGTTGGCTGGCTACACCTTC
CASSLRQGLAGYTF
>medium-sized|TRBV12-3/TRBV12-4|TRBJ2-7|16|NA
TGTGCCAGCAGTTTGGGGAGGAACAGGGTTAACAACGAGCAGTACTTC
CASSLGRNRVNNEQYF
>NA|TRBV24-1|TRBJ2-2|15|NA
TGTGCCACCAGTGATTTATGGACGAACACCGGGGAGCTGTTTTTT
CATSDLWTNTGELFF
>few|TRBV6-1|TRBJ1-1|14|NA
TGTGCCAGCAGTCTCTCAGGTTTTCGCACTGAAGCTTTCTTT
CASSLSGFRTEAFF
>many|TRBV7-6|TRBJ2-1|15|NA
TGTGCCAGCAGCCCAAGGTCTCAGGTACCGAATGAGCAGTTCTTC
CASSPRSQVPNEQFF
>NA|TRBV5-1|TRBJ2-7|15|TRBD1
TGCGCCAGCAGCTTGGCCGGACAGGGGTCCTCCGAGCAGTACTTC
CASSLAGQGSSEQYF
>medium-sized|TRBV7-6|TRBJ2-7|14|TRBD1
TGTGCCAGCAGCCCGGACAGGACGGACTACGAGCAGTACTTC
CASSPDRTDYEQYF
>many|TRBV6-2/TRBV6-3|TRBJ2-1|15|NA
TGTGCCAGCAGTTACGGTAGCGCATCCTACAATGAGCAGTTCTTC
CASSYGSASYNEQFF
>NA|TRBV10-3|TRBJ2-3|13|NA
TGTGCCATCAAAGGAAGGGGCACAGATACGCAGTATTTT
CAIKGRGTDTQYF
>few|TRBV9|TRBJ2-1|15|NA
TGTGCCAGCAGCGTAGAAGGAGTCGGACGCAATGAGCAGTTCTTC
CASSVEGVGRNEQFF
>few|TRBV6-1|TRBJ2-3|16|TRBD2
TGTGCCAGCGTAGAACCACTAGCGGCTAGCACAGATACGCAGTATTTT
CASVEPLAASTDTQYF